The next 7 T cell receptor beta chains were all read from a single sample in a study of blood T cell repertoires in COVID-19. TCRdb keeps only in-frame clones here, not all; method: immunoSEQ multiplex PCR. Of hundreds of thousands of clones listed, around 85% are singletons. The sample taken for sequencing was PBMCs or T cells enriched from blood (not recorded which). Every receptor here comes from a woman aged 60-75 years who had recovered from COVID-19.

This clone has a single count. The CDR3 sequence is CASSLGPQYYEQYV. The CDR3 nucleotides are TGTGCCAGCAGCTTAGGGCCGCAGTACTACGAGCAGTACGTC. This chain connects TRBV7-6 to TRBJ2-7; D is ambiguous. The ends were cut back, 1 base at V and 3 bases at J, with 10 bases in the middle. The CDR3 loop spans 14 amino acids. CDR1 is SGHVS and CDR2 is FNYEAQ in the germline V gene.

This chain uses TRBV11-2 with TRBJ2-1, with 8 bases lining up with TRBD2. J gave up 10 bases and V 4 bases, and 9 bases lay outside the gene matches. The CDR3 is 14 residues long. Germline CDR1 is SGHAT and CDR2 is FQNNGV. As DNA, the CDR3 is TGTGCCAGCAGCTGGGGTTTAGCGGGGAACGAGCAGTTCTTC. Translated, it gives CASSWGLAGNEQFF.

The chain is built from TRBV5-1 and TRBJ1-1; TRBD1 matches at 7 bases. The junction had 7 bases not matched to a gene; V was cut back by 1 base and J by 4 bases. The germline gives CDR1 SGHRS, CDR2 YFSETQ. This CDR3 is built from 15 residues. The CDR3 sequence is CASSLNRGAVTEAFF. The CDR3 nucleotides are TGCGCCAGCAGCTTGAACAGGGGAGCAGTCACTGAAGCTTTCTTT. The full variable domain, completed using reference TRBV5-1 and TRBJ1-1, is KAGVTQTPRYLIKTRGQQVTLSCSPISGHRSVSWYQQTPGQGLQFLFEYFSETQRNKGNFPGRFSGRQFSNSRSEMNVSTLELGDSALYLCASSLNRGAVTEAFFGQGTRLTVV.

This chain connects TRBV4-1 to TRBJ2-7; 9 bases match TRBD1. This CDR3 spans 17 amino acids. Germline lookup yields CDR1 MGHRA and CDR2 YSYEKL. The trim removed 4 bases at V and 2 bases at J, leaving 12 bases unmatched. The CDR3 is CASSPQEGGTGTYEQYF. In DNA form, the CDR3 reads TGCGCCAGCAGCCCACAAGAGGGCGGGACAGGGACCTACGAGCAGTACTTC.

The J gene is TRBJ2-3, the V gene TRBV5-1; D is perhaps TRBD2 (6 bases). CDR1 is SGHRS, CDR2 YFSETQ, per germline. The CDR3 is 16 amino acids. V shed 2 bases and J shed 0 bases, with 13 bases lying between them. Here the CDR3 DNA reads TGCGCCAGCAGCTTCCGGGAGCAGGCTAGCACAGATACGCAGTATTTT. Amino acids: CASSFREQASTDTQYF.

The gene calls are TRBV2 and TRBJ2-5; D unclear. The CDR3 length is 13 residues. The germline V gene encodes CDR1 SNHLY and CDR2 FYNNEI. Trimming stripped 3 bases from V and 5 bases from J, with 10 bases between. The CDR3 reads CASSDPGRETQYF. As DNA, the CDR3 is TGTGCCAGCAGTGATCCAGGAAGGGAGACCCAGTACTTC. Supplemented by reference TRBV2 and TRBJ2-5, the full variable domain reads EPEVTQTPSHQVTQMGQEVILRCVPISNHLYFYWYRQILGQKVEFLVSFYNNEISEKSEIFDDQFSVERPDGSNFTLKIRSTKLEDSAMYFCASSDPGRETQYFGPGTRLLVL.

The chain couples TRBV7-8 to TRBJ2-5; the match to TRBD2 covers 10 bases. This CDR3 has 17 amino acids. The germline CDR1 and CDR2 sequences are SGHVS and FQNEAQ. V lost 5 bases to trimming and J lost 2 bases; unmatched junction nucleotides: 11. The CDR3 bases are TGTGCCAGCAGCCGCCCCTTCGGGACTAGCGCTCAAGAGACCCAGTACTTC. Its translation is CASSRPFGTSAQETQYF.